A single sample is the source of the 27 T cell receptor beta chains below, sequenced in a study of a mutant IDH1 vaccine in newly diagnosed glioma (dated by TCRdb to about 2021). Library creation used the immunoSEQ multiplex PCR assay. Here the immuneACCESS table is served through TCRdb, limited to in-frame sequences with V and J called. Missing clones are a known gap in these copies; in checked studies unresolved V genes cover under half, and the rest lacks a known reason. For this sample the table gives approximately 50,000 clones, of which about 79% were detected only once. The biggest ten clones account for 12% of the sample. The sample's time point label is to be understood as: week 35, safety follow-up. Each vaccine dose, consisting of 300 ug of a 20-mer mutant IDH1 peptide in Montanide, was administered subcutaneously with topical imiquimod. Their cognate antigens are unknown. This sample comprised PBMCs, obtained from a glioma patient whose treatment included an IDH1 peptide vaccine. The receptors were gathered from a man in his forties with glioma.

J is TRBJ1-2 and V is TRBV6-1; TRBD1 matches at 7 bases. Germline CDR1 and CDR2: MNHNS and SASEGT. This CDR3 has 15 residues. Trimming at V came to 3 bases and at J to 5 bases, leaving 9 bases not matched to a gene. CDR3 nucleotides: TGTGCCAGCAGTGATGATAGCCAGGGGGATTATGGCTACACCTTC. Translation: CASSDDSQGDYGYTF.

This clone has a count of ten or more. In nucleotides, the CDR3 is TGCGCCAGCAGCCAAGATGCCCAGAGGCGGTACGAGCAGTACGTC. Residues: CASSQDAQRRYEQYV. The chain employs TRBV4-3 and TRBJ2-7; D gene uncertain. CDR1 LGHNA and CDR2 YSLEER come from the germline V gene. Between the trimmed V and J ends, which lost 0 bases and 4 bases, there was a span of 13 bases. This CDR3 spans 15 amino acids.

This clone was picked up a small number of times. The chain is built from TRBV2 and TRBJ2-1, with TRBD2 identical over 8 bases. Trimming took 7 bases from V and 5 from J; bases not matched to a gene: 13. Germline V gives CDR1 SNHLY, CDR2 FYNNEI. The CDR3 has 16 amino acids. CDR3 DNA sequence: TGTGCCAGCACGGGGTTAGGCGGGAGGACCAACAATGAGCAGTTCTTC. Protein product: CASTGLGGRTNNEQFF. Full variable domain (missing parts from reference TRBV2 and TRBJ2-1): EPEVTQTPSHQVTQMGQEVILRCVPISNHLYFYWYRQILGQKVEFLVSFYNNEISEKSEIFDDQFSVERPDGSNFTLKIRSTKLEDSAMYFCASTGLGGRTNNEQFFGPGTRLTVL.

Only one count was recorded for this clone. V and J are TRBV5-1 and TRBJ2-3; perhaps TRBD2 as D (6 bases). CDR1 and CDR2 from the germline V gene are SGHRS and YFSETQ. Trimming took off 5 bases at V and 0 bases at J, with 10 bases between the two ends. This CDR3 spans 14 amino acids. CDR3 residues: CASRAGWSTDTQYF. The CDR3 nucleotides are TGCGCCAGCAGGGCGGGGTGGAGCACAGATACGCAGTATTTT.

The rearrangement uses TRBV19 and TRBJ2-5; tentatively, D is TRBD1 (6 bases). The germline gives CDR1 LNHDA, CDR2 SQIVND (reference sequence). CDR3 size: 16 residues. Deletions cut 2 bases from V and 0 bases from J, with 13 bases between. The DNA of the CDR3 is TGTGCCAGTAGTATAAGAGGGCAGGGGAACCAAGAGACCCAGTACTTC. Protein: CASSIRGQGNQETQYF.

The chain employs TRBV5-6 and TRBJ2-7; no reliable D call. The V and J ends lost 0 bases and 0 bases respectively, with 7 bases between them. In germline, CDR1 is SGHDT, CDR2 YYEEEE. This CDR3 spans 14 amino acids. Written as DNA, the CDR3 is TGTGCCAGCAGCTTGGTGGGCTACTCCTACGAGCAGTACTTC. Protein product: CASSLVGYSYEQYF. Using reference TRBV5-6 and TRBJ2-7 for the parts outside the CDR3, the full variable domain is DAGVTQSPTHLIKTRGQQVTLRCSPKSGHDTVSWYQQALGQGPQFIFQYYEEEERQRGNFPDRFSGHQFPNYSSELNVNALLLGDSALYLCASSLVGYSYEQYFGPGTRLTVT.

This clone was counted only a few times. V and J are TRBV14 and TRBJ1-4; no clear D gene. The V and J ends lost 1 base and 2 bases respectively, with 8 bases between them. The CDR3 totals 15 residues. The germline V gene has CDR1 SGHDN and CDR2 FVKESK. The CDR3 loop reads CASSQAGMTNEKLFF. In DNA, the CDR3 is TGTGCCAGCAGCCAAGCCGGGATGACTAATGAAAAACTGTTTTTT. Drawing the rest from reference TRBV14 and TRBJ1-4, the complete variable domain is EAGVTQFPSHSVIEKGQTVTLRCDPISGHDNLYWYRRVMGKEIKFLLHFVKESKQDESGMPNNRFLAERTGGTYSTLKVQPAELEDSGVYFCASSQAGMTNEKLFFGSGTQLSVL.

The chain combines TRBV11-3 with TRBJ2-1, with 8 bases aligning to TRBD2. Germline V gene data show CDR1 as SGHNT and CDR2 as YENEEA. This CDR3 region has 14 residues. The J segment lost 8 bases and the V segment lost 5 bases, leaving 8 bases of the junction unmatched. Here the CDR3 reads CASSLQRGNHEQFF. CDR3 bases: TGTGCCAGCAGCCTCCAGCGGGGGAACCATGAGCAGTTCTTC.

The chain uses TRBV19 and TRBJ1-1; D perhaps matches TRBD1 (6 bases). The germline CDR1 and CDR2 sequences are LNHDA and SQIVND (reference sequence). Trimming took 8 bases from V and 4 from J, leaving 17 bases between them. The CDR3 consists of 14 residues. CDR3 coding DNA: TGTGCCAGTTTAAGGGGGGGGTCGGGCACTGAAGCTTTCTTT. Protein sequence: CASLRGGSGTEAFF.

The chain joins TRBV11-1 to TRBJ1-1; D is possibly TRBD1 (5 bases). The ends were cut back, 5 bases at V and 5 bases at J, with 12 bases in the middle. Germline lookup yields CDR1 SGHAT and CDR2 FQDESV (reference sequence). The CDR3 totals 13 residues. CDR3 bases: TGTGCCAGCAGCCTAAGGGACGTTACTGAAGCTTTCTTT. It encodes CASSLRDVTEAFF.

The genes are TRBV6-5 and TRBJ2-4; 10 bases are shared with TRBD2. V was clipped by 4 bases and J by 9 bases; unmatched bases: 12. CDR1 MNHEY and CDR2 SVGAGI come from the germline V gene. There are 16 residues in the CDR3. The CDR3: CASSSGSSGRGGIQYF. CDR3 coding DNA: TGTGCCAGCAGTTCCGGTTCAAGCGGGAGGGGGGGCATTCAGTACTTC.

The rearrangement links TRBV11-2 to TRBJ2-3; D is ambiguous. The ends were cut back, 3 bases at V and 0 bases at J, with 7 bases in the middle. Germline V gives CDR1 SGHAT, CDR2 FQNNGV. This CDR3 has 14 residues. DNA for the CDR3: TGTGCCAGCAGCTTGTTTCCTAGCACAGATACGCAGTATTTT. Protein: CASSLFPSTDTQYF. The complete variable domain, with remaining parts taken from reference TRBV11-2 and TRBJ2-3, reads EAGVAQSPRYKIIEKRQSVAFWCNPISGHATLYWYQQILGQGPKLLIQFQNNGVVDDSQLPKDRFSAERLKGVDSTLKIQPAKLEDSAVYLCASSLFPSTDTQYFGPGTRLTVL.

V gene TRBV10-3 combines with J gene TRBJ2-5; D is perhaps TRBD1 (5 bases). The CDR3 extends over 13 amino acids. V lost 6 bases and J lost 3, with 11 bases in between. Germline assignment: CDR1 ENHRY and CDR2 SYGVKD. The CDR3 bases are TGTGCCATCAGCGTGCCAGGGAAAGAGACCCAGTACTTC. Translation: CAISVPGKETQYF.

V gene TRBV6-5 combines with J gene TRBJ1-4; tentative D call: TRBD1 (5 bases). CDR1 is MNHEY, CDR2 SVGAGI, per germline. V lost 11 bases, J lost 4 bases, and 17 bases lay in between. This CDR3 is 14 amino acids long. CDR3 in DNA: TGTGCCTCAGGGCAGCCTGTGATTAATGAAAAACTGTTTTTT. Translating gives CASGQPVINEKLFF.

V gene TRBV2 combines with J gene TRBJ2-1; 11 bases map to TRBD2. The V gene's germline CDR1 is SNHLY and CDR2 FYNNEI. With V trimmed by 5 bases and J by 3 bases, 6 bases remained unmatched. The CDR3 is 16 residues long. The CDR3 spells CASSQPGLAVYNEQFF. The CDR3 nucleotides are TGTGCCAGCAGTCAACCGGGACTAGCGGTCTACAATGAGCAGTTCTTC.

The chain combines TRBV19 with TRBJ1-5; D unresolved. Germline CDR1 reads LNHDA; CDR2 reads SQIVND (reference sequence). The ends were cut back, 5 bases at V and 1 base at J, with 12 bases in the middle. CDR3 length equals 15 residues. The CDR3 nucleotides read TGTGCCAGTAGTGTCTCGCCCGCGAGCAATCAGCCCCAGCATTTT. Translated: CASSVSPASNQPQHF.

A single count supports this clone. The CDR3 region has the DNA TGTGCCAGCAGTCCGCGGACAGGGGGGATTGAAAAACTGTTTTTT. It codes for CASSPRTGGIEKLFF. V and J are TRBV27 and TRBJ1-4; 10 nucleotides match TRBD1. The V gene end was trimmed by 5 bases and the J gene end by 7 bases; junction bases not matched to a gene: 7. The CDR3 covers 15 residues. Per germline, CDR1 MNHEY and CDR2 SMNVEV (reference sequence).

The chain uses TRBV7-9 and TRBJ1-2; the D gene is possibly TRBD1 (5 bases). This CDR3 has 15 residues. With 3 bases removed from V and 2 bases from J, the gap between germline ends came to 13 bases. Germline V lookup: CDR1 SEHNR, CDR2 FQNEAQ (reference sequence). CDR3 in DNA: TGTGCCAGCAGCTTTATCGGGACGGCCAACTATGGCTACACCTTC. Translated, it gives CASSFIGTANYGYTF.

The V and J genes are TRBV18 and TRBJ1-2; D call uncertain. This CDR3 has 15 amino acids. Trimming pared 2 bases from V and 9 bases from J, leaving 19 bases between. CDR1 is KGHSH, CDR2 LQKENI, per germline. This chain's CDR3 is CASSPNGRAQGSYTF. The CDR3 DNA reads as TGTGCCAGCTCACCAAACGGTAGGGCCCAAGGAAGCTACACCTTC.

The count of this clone is one. The chain couples TRBV5-4 to TRBJ2-7; 8 bases map to TRBD2. Germline V gene lookup returns CDR1 SGHNT and CDR2 YYREEE (reference sequence). The CDR3 is 17 amino acids. Unmatched junction bases numbered 15, after V lost 4 bases and J lost 3 bases. This CDR3 is CASSPGGVSGMFYEQYF. The CDR3, as DNA: TGTGCCAGCAGCCCTGGTGGCGTTAGCGGGATGTTCTACGAGCAGTACTTC. The full variable domain, completed using reference TRBV5-4 and TRBJ2-7, is ETGVTQSPTHLIKTRGQQVTLRCSSQSGHNTVSWYQQALGQGPQFIFQYYREEENGRGNFPPRFSGLQFPNYSSELNVNALELDDSALYLCASSPGGVSGMFYEQYFGPGTRLTVT.

The genes are TRBV19 and TRBJ1-3, with TRBD1 matching 8 bases. Germline-derived CDR1 and CDR2 are LNHDA and SQIVND (reference sequence). The ends lost 6 bases at V and 4 bases at J; junction bases unmatched: 5. The CDR3 consists of 14 residues. The CDR3 DNA follows: TGTGCCAGTAGGGACAGGGCGTCCGGAAACACCATATATTTT. It encodes CASRDRASGNTIYF.

V usage is TRBV15 and J usage is TRBJ1-1; no clear D gene. The CDR3 is made up of 13 amino acids. CDR1 is LNHNV, CDR2 YYDKDF, per germline (reference sequence). The V end was cut by 0 bases, the J end by 4 bases, with 6 bases between. The CDR3 reads CATSRDYSTEAFF. The CDR3 DNA reads as TGTGCCACCAGCAGAGACTATAGCACTGAAGCTTTCTTT.

The V gene is TRBV28, the J gene TRBJ1-1; TRBD1 is a possible D gene (6 bases). The germline CDR1 and CDR2 sequences are MDHEN and SYDVKM. The CDR3 length is 19 residues. V lost 2 bases, J lost 0 bases, and 22 bases lay in between. The CDR3 region is CASSLPGGRERLMNTEAFF. The CDR3, as DNA: TGTGCCAGCAGTTTACCCGGGGGCAGGGAGCGTCTCATGAACACTGAAGCTTTCTTT.

The rearrangement links TRBV30 to TRBJ1-5, with 8 bases lining up with TRBD1. After removal of 5 bases from V and 3 bases from J, the junction contained 3 bases not matched to a gene. CDR3 size: 13 residues. Germline CDR1 is GTSNPN and CDR2 is SVGIG (reference sequence). CDR3 protein: CAWATGDNQPQHF. CDR3 nucleotides: TGTGCCTGGGCGACAGGGGACAATCAGCCCCAGCATTTT.

The chain has TRBV7-8 and TRBJ1-1; D call uncertain. Deletions cut 5 bases from V and 3 bases from J, with 16 bases between. This CDR3 contains 15 residues. Germline CDR1 and CDR2: SGHVS and FQNEAQ. Here the CDR3 DNA reads TGTGCCAGCAGCAGACCGCCGCTTGCGCACACTGAAGCTTTCTTT. Protein product: CASSRPPLAHTEAFF.

The chain uses TRBV5-8 and TRBJ1-5, with D unclear. CDR1 SGHTS and CDR2 YDEGEE come from the germline V gene. The V end lost 4 bases, the J end lost 6 bases, and 17 bases lay between the germline ends. The CDR3 contains 15 residues. The CDR3 loop is CASSGRSGRGQPQHF. CDR3 DNA sequence: TGTGCCAGCAGCGGGAGGTCCGGGCGGGGTCAGCCCCAGCATTTT. Full variable domain (rest looked up from reference TRBV5-8 and TRBJ1-5): EAGVTQSPTHLIKTRGQQATLRCSPISGHTSVYWYQQALGLGLQFLLWYDEGEERNRGNFPPRFSGRQFPNYSSELNVNALELEDSALYLCASSGRSGRGQPQHFGDGTRLSIL.

The chain combines TRBV28 with TRBJ2-7, with 10 bases aligning to TRBD2. Germline-derived CDR1 and CDR2 are MDHEN and SYDVKM. The CDR3 totals 15 residues. V dropped 6 bases and J dropped 3; count of bases not matched to a gene: 8. The CDR3 DNA is TGTGCCAGCAGGGGCCTAGCGGGAGACGACTACGAGCAGTACTTC. This encodes CASRGLAGDDYEQYF.